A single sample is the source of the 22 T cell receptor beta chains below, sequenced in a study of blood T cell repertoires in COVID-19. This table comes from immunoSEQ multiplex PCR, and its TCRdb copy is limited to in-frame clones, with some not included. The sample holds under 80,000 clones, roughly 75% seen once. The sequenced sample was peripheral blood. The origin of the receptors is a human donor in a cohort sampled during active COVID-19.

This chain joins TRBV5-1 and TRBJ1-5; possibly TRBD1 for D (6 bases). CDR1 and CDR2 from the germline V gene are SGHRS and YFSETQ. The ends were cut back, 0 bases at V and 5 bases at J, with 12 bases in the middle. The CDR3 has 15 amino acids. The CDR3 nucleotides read TGCGCCAGCAGCTTGGATGGGGGGGCTTATCAGCCCCAGCATTTT. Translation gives CASSLDGGAYQPQHF.

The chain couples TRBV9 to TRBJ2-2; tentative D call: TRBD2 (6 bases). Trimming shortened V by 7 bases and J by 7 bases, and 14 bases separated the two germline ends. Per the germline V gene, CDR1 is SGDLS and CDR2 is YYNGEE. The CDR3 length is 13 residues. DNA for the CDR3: TGTGCCAGCGGCGGGACTCCAGGCGGGGAGCTGTTTTTT. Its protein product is CASGGTPGGELFF.

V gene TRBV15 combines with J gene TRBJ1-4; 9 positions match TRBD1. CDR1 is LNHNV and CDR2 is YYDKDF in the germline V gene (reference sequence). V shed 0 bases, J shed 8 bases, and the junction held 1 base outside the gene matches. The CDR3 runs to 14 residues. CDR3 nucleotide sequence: TGTGCCACCAGCAGAGAAACAGGGGGCGAAAAACTGTTTTTT. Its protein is CATSRETGGEKLFF.

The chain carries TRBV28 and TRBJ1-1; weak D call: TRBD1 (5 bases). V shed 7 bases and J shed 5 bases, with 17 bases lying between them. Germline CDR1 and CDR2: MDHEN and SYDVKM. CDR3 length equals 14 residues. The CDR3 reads CASTRPGMGTEAFF. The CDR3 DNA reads TGTGCCAGCACACGACCAGGGATGGGGACTGAAGCTTTCTTT.

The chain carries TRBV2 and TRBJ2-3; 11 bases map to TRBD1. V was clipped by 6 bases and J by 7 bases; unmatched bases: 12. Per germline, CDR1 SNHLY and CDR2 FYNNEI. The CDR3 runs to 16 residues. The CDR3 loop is CASRDWTGGVLNTQYF. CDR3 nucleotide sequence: TGTGCCAGCAGGGATTGGACAGGGGGCGTCCTCAATACGCAGTATTTT.

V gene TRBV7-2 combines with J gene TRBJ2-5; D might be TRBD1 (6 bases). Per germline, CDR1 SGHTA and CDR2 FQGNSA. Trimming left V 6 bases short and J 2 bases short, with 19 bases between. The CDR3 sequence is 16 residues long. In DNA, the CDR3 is TGTGCCAGCAGTCTTTCGGGGATGACAGGACAAGAGACCCAGTACTTC. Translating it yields CASSLSGMTGQETQYF.

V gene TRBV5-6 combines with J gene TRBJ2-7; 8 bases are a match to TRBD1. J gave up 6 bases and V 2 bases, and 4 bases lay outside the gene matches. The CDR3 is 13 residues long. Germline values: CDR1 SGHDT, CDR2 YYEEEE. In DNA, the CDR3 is TGTGCCAGCAGCTTTTCAGGGGGCGTCGAGCAGTACTTC. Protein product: CASSFSGGVEQYF. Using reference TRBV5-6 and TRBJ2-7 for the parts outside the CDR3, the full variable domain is DAGVTQSPTHLIKTRGQQVTLRCSPKSGHDTVSWYQQALGQGPQFIFQYYEEEERQRGNFPDRFSGHQFPNYSSELNVNALLLGDSALYLCASSFSGGVEQYFGPGTRLTVT.

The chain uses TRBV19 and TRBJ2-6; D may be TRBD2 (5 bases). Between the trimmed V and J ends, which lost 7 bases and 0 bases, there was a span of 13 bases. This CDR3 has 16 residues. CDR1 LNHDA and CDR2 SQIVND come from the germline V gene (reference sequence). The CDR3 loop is CASTDFGGSGANVLTF. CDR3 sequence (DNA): TGTGCCAGTACAGACTTCGGAGGCTCTGGGGCCAACGTCCTGACTTTC.

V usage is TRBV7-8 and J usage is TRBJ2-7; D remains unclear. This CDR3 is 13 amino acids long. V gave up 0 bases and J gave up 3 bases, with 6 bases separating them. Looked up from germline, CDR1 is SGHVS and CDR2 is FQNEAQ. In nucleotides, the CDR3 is TGTGCCAGCAGCTTAGCGCCCGGCTACGAGCAGTACTTC. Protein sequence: CASSLAPGYEQYF.

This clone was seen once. CDR3 in DNA: TGTGCCAGCAGCCCAAGGGGGTCGGATGAGCAGTTCTTC. It codes for CASSPRGSDEQFF. V usage is TRBV5-4 and J usage is TRBJ2-1; D may be TRBD1 (6 bases). The CDR3 consists of 13 residues. CDR1 and CDR2 (germline): SGHNT, YYREEE (reference sequence). V gave up 4 bases and J gave up 8 bases, with 13 bases separating them.

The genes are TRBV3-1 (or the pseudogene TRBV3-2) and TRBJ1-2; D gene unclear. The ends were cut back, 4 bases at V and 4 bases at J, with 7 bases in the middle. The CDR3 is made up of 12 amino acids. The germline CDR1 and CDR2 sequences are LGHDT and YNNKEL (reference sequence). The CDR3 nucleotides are TGTGCCAGCAGCCCGCCGGGCTATGGCTACACCTTC. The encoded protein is CASSPPGYGYTF.

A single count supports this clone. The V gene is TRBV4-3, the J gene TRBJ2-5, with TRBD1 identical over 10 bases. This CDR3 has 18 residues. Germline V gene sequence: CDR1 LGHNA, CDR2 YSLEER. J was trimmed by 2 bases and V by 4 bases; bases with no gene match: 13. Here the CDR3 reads CASSPGWTGTGEQETQYF. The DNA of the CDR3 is TGCGCCAGCAGCCCCGGATGGACCGGGACAGGGGAACAAGAGACCCAGTACTTC.

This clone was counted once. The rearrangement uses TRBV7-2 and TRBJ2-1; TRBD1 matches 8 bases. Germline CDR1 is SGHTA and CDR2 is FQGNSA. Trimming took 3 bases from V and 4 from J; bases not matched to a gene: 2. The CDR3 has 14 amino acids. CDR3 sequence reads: CASSLTGEYNEQFF. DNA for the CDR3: TGTGCCAGCAGCTTGACAGGGGAATACAATGAGCAGTTCTTC. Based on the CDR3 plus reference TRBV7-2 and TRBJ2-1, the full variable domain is GAGVSQSPSNKVTEKGKDVELRCDPISGHTALYWYRQSLGQGLEFLIYFQGNSAPDKSGLPSDRFSAERTGGSVSTLTIQRTQQEDSAVYLCASSLTGEYNEQFFGPGTRLTVL.

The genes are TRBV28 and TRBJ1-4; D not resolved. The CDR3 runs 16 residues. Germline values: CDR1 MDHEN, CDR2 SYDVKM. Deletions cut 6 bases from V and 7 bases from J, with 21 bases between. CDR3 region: CASRIGLGPGREKLFF. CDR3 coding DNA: TGTGCCAGCAGAATCGGGTTAGGCCCTGGCCGTGAAAAACTGTTTTTT.

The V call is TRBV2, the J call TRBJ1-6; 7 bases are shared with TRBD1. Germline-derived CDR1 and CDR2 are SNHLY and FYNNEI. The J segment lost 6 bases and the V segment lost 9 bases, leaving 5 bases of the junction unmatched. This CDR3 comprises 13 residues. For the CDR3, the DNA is TGTGCCAGTACAGGGGAACGTAATTCACCCCTCCACTTT. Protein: CASTGERNSPLHF.

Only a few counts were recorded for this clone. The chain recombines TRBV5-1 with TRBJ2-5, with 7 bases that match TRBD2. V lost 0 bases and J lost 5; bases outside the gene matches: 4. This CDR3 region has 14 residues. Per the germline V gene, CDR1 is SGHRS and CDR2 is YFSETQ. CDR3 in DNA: TGCGCCAGCAGCTTGGCGGCGGGAGAGGAGACCCAGTACTTC. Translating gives CASSLAAGEETQYF.

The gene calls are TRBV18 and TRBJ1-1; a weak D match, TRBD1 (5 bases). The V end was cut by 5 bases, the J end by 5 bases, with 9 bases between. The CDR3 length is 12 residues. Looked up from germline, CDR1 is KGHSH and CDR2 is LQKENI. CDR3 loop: CASSYGGTEAFF. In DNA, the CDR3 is TGTGCCAGCTCATACGGGGGGACTGAAGCTTTCTTT.

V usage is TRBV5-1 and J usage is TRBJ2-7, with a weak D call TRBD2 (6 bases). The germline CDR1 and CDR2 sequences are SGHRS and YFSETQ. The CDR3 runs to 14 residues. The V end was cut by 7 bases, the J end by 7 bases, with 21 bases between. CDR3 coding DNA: TGCGCCAGCCACCTGGGGGACTCGAAGGGAGAGCAGTACTTC. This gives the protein CASHLGDSKGEQYF.

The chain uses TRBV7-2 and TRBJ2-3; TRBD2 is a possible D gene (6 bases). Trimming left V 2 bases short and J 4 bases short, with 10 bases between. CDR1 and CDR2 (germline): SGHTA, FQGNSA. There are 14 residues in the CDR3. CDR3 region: CASSLRGRPDTQYF. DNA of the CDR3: TGTGCCAGCAGCTTACGGGGGAGGCCAGATACGCAGTATTTT.

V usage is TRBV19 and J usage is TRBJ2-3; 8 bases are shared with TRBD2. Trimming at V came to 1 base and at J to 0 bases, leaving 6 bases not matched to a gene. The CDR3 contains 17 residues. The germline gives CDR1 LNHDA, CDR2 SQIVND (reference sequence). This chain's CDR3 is CASSIGTSGYSTDTQYF. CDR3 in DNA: TGTGCCAGTAGTATAGGAACTAGCGGATATAGCACAGATACGCAGTATTTT.

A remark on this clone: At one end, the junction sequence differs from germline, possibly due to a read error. The chain's CDR3 is CASSPPEIGRTLKANF. The CDR3 nucleotides are TGTGCCAGTAGCCCCCCCGAAATCGGCCGGACTCTAAAGGCGAATTTT. The rearrangement uses TRBV19 and TRBJ1-1; D is ambiguous. The length of the CDR3 is 16 residues. Germline assignment: CDR1 LNHDA and CDR2 SQIVND (reference sequence).

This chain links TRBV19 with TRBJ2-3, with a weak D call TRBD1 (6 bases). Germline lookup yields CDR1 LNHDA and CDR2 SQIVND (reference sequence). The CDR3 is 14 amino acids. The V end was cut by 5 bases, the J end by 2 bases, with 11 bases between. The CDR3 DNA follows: TGTGCCAGTAGTCCCCAGGGGATCACAGATACGCAGTATTTT. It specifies CASSPQGITDTQYF.